This T cell receptor (beta chain) originates from a study of tumor-infiltrating lymphocytes in primary liver carcinoma. General observations from the study: Tumor region pairs showed greater overlap than either tumor-adjacent or tumor-blood pairs did.

The source of the blood RNA was unsorted whole blood, and germline DNA was extracted as well. TCR beta cDNA was reverse-transcribed from 400 to 500 ng of total RNA. The reaction used a constant-region primer and ProtoScript II reverse transcriptase. Amplification in three nested multiplex PCR rounds with slightly modified ARM-PCR gave rise to TCR beta libraries. TRBV1-TRBV30 forward primers paired with a C-beta reverse primer drove the first two PCR rounds, about 10 cycles each. TCRdb used MiXCR to reprocess the multiplex PCR reads, holding one entry per CDR3 protein. This sample carries 250,000 to 350,000 distinct CDR3 sequences, around 50% of them seen once, and the ten largest clones take about a sixth. This clonotype occurred many times. Its target is unknown. Trimming removed 1 base at V and 4 bases at J, with 16 bases between. The germline V gene has CDR1 MNHNY and CDR2 SVGAGI (reference sequence). CDR3 size: 16 residues.

Sample: peripheral blood. The sequence came from a woman aged 25 to 39 with primary liver carcinoma and hepatitis B virus infection. The gene calls are TRBV6-6 and TRBJ2-5; possibly TRBD1 for D (6 bases). CDR3 region: CASSYWPTGIGETQYF. CDR3 DNA: TGTGCCAGCAGTTACTGGCCCACAGGGATTGGAGAGACCCAGTACTTC.